This T cell receptor beta chain is from a study of T cell responses to AZD1222 COVID-19 vaccine. Findings of the study overall: Vaccination with two AZD1222 doses was followed by a rise in Spike-specific TCR breadth and depth. Clonal diversity was possibly underestimated, and white British individuals and females predominated among donors.

On this clone itself: The target antigen is unknown.

The CDR3 extends over 13 amino acids. Per the germline V gene, CDR1 is SNHLY and CDR2 is FYNNEI. Trimming left V 6 bases short and J 7 bases short, with 13 bases between. Generated by immunoSEQ multiplex PCR, the TCRdb table keeps only in-frame clones and is missing some. The sample consists of 150,000 to 200,000 clones, 85% to 95% of them appearing once. This receptor was identified in an adult in good health. The V gene is TRBV2, the J gene TRBJ2-1; weak D call: TRBD1 (6 bases). Source: peripheral blood, taken on day 0 of AZD1222 vaccination. The CDR3 nucleotides read TGTGCCAGCAGGGGGGCCTTCAAGAATGAGCAGTTCTTC. Protein: CASRGAFKNEQFF.